This T cell receptor beta chain is from a study of regulatory T cells in long-lasting Graves disease. Turning to this clonotype: What it binds is not known.

CDR3-region Arm-PCR and iRepertoire HTBI primers produced the TCR beta libraries. One entry per CDR3 protein results from TCRdb running MiXCR on the multiplex PCR reads. The data hold 650,000 to 700,000 distinct CDR3 sequences, with around 32% observed a single time. Points from the study as a whole: Persistent Graves' patients showed less TCR diversity than newly diagnosed patients showed. Analysis covered peripheral blood alone, not thyroid tissue. There was favoring of TRBV28, TRBJ1-2 and TRBJ2-5 in persistent disease. Those with persistent disease had in common more public clonotypes (about 3,000) than new patients (approximately 890).

The time point was: persistent/refractory GD, antithyroid drugs over 5 years with positive TRAb. PBMC RNA served as the TCR library source. This CDR3 region has 18 residues. Trimming took 6 bases from V and 0 from J, leaving 23 bases between them. The sequence derives from a female donor with Graves disease. The gene calls are TRBV12-3 or TRBV12-4 and TRBJ1-1; perhaps TRBD1 as D (6 bases). This specimen was peripheral blood mononuclear cells (PBMCs), taken when the disease was refractory, from a patient treated with antithyroid drugs. The chain's CDR3 is CASSLTGQIISMNTEAFF. As DNA, the CDR3 is TGTGCCAGCAGCCTCACTGGACAGATAATTTCGATGAACACTGAAGCTTTCTTT.